The 20 T cell receptor beta chains below were found in one sample sequenced in a study of blood T cells in healthy people across ages. A second PCR, run for about 6 to 11 cycles, used a sample-barcoded 5' primer plus a J-beta primer mix. TCRdb re-called the 5' RACE reads with MiXCR, one entry per CDR3 protein. The data show roughly 800,000 distinct CDR3 sequences, about 48% seen once. The sequenced sample was blood. These receptors were taken from a man older than 75 in good health.

The gene calls are TRBV15 and TRBJ2-5; 8 bases agree with TRBD1. Germline CDR1 is LNHNV and CDR2 is YYDKDF (reference sequence). The junction had 7 bases not matched to a gene; V was cut back by 4 bases and J by 0 bases. There are 16 residues in the CDR3. The CDR3 DNA sequence: TGTGCCACCAGCATTGGACAGGGTGGGGACCAAGAGACCCAGTACTTC. Translation: CATSIGQGGDQETQYF.

The chain links TRBV20-1 to TRBJ2-4; TRBD2 matches 8 bases. Germline lookup yields CDR1 DFQATT and CDR2 SNEGSKA (reference sequence). Trimming took 6 bases from V and 2 from J; bases not matched to a gene: 9. CDR3 length equals 15 residues. The CDR3 bases are TGCAGTGCCAAAAGCGGGAGTGGTTCCAAAAACATTCAGTACTTC. It is translated as CSAKSGSGSKNIQYF.

In the case of this clonotype: Sequence at one end of the junction differs from germline and may be a read error. V usage is TRBV10-3 and J usage is TRBJ2-7; D is unresolved. CDR3 size: 17 residues. Germline V CDR1 and CDR2: ENHRY, SYGVKD. The CDR3 is CAISESASSVGSCEQYF. CDR3 DNA: TGTGCCATCAGTGAGTCTGCGAGCTCCGTGGGGTCCTGCGAGCAGTACTTC.

To note about this clonotype: Sequence at one end of the junction differs from germline and may be a read error. The chain carries TRBV5-1 and TRBJ2-1; 7 nucleotides align to TRBD2. Per germline, CDR1 SGHRS and CDR2 YFSETQ. This CDR3 has 15 residues. The CDR3 sequence: CASSLSGDSYNEQFF. DNA for the CDR3: TGTGCCAGCAGCTTAAGCGGGGACTCCTACAATGAGCAGTTCTTC.

The chain couples TRBV29-1 to TRBJ2-7; TRBD2 might be the D (5 bases). From germline, CDR1 is SQVTM and CDR2 ANQGSEA. The V gene lost 4 bases and the J gene lost 3 bases, with 13 bases spanning the gap. The CDR3 is 13 residues long. The CDR3 region has the DNA TGCAGCGTTGTAGGAACCGGGATCTACGAGCAGTACTTC. It translates to CSVVGTGIYEQYF.

V usage is TRBV29-1 and J usage is TRBJ1-2; D remains ambiguous. V was pared by 4 bases and J by 4 bases, with 10 bases between. CDR3 size: 12 residues. The germline V gene encodes CDR1 SQVTM and CDR2 ANQGSEA. CDR3 sequence (DNA): TGCAGCGTTGTAAATTTTAGCTATGGCTACACCTTC. As protein: CSVVNFSYGYTF.

In its sample, this clonotype was seen a few times. The rearrangement links TRBV20-1 to TRBJ1-1; 9 positions match TRBD1. The germline V gene encodes CDR1 DFQATT and CDR2 SNEGSKA (reference sequence). The CDR3 extends over 14 amino acids. Trimming cost V 3 bases and J 3 bases; bases outside gene matches: 5. CDR3 in amino acids: CSARTGGRYTEAFF. CDR3 in DNA: TGCAGTGCTAGGACAGGGGGAAGGTACACTGAAGCTTTCTTT.

V gene TRBV5-1 combines with J gene TRBJ2-4; no definite D call. Near its end, the DNA agrees better with TRBJ2-7, so the J call may be wrong. Germline V gene lookup returns CDR1 SGHRS and CDR2 YFSETQ. This CDR3 contains 12 residues. Written as DNA, the CDR3 is TGCGCCAGCAGTTCTGGTGGTGTCGAGCAGTACTTC. Translating gives CASSSGGVEQYF.

The rearrangement links TRBV7-2 to TRBJ2-7, with TRBD1 matching 8 bases. V shed 4 bases, J shed 5 bases, and the junction held 16 bases outside the gene matches. The CDR3 runs 17 residues. Germline lookup yields CDR1 SGHTA and CDR2 FQGNSA. The CDR3 is CASSSRTGSSAFHEQYF. The DNA for the CDR3 is TGTGCCAGCAGCTCTCGGACAGGGTCATCTGCGTTCCACGAGCAGTACTTC.

This clonotype has just a few counts. The rearrangement uses TRBV10-3 and TRBJ1-2; 7 bases line up with TRBD1. The CDR3 has 13 amino acids. The germline CDR1 and CDR2 sequences are ENHRY and SYGVKD. The junction had 9 bases not matched to a gene; V was cut back by 8 bases and J by 6 bases. The CDR3 DNA reads as TGTGCCATCCTTCCAGGGGGTTATGATGGCTACACCTTC. It specifies CAILPGGYDGYTF.

The rearrangement joins TRBV29-1 to TRBJ2-5; D is uncertain. This CDR3 comprises 14 residues. Trimming left V 4 bases short and J 2 bases short, with 14 bases between. Germline V gene lookup returns CDR1 SQVTM and CDR2 ANQGSEA. The CDR3 DNA is TGCAGCGTTGCTTCCGAGACACAGCAAGAGACCCAGTACTTC. This encodes CSVASETQQETQYF.

The chain carries TRBV20-1 and TRBJ1-2; a possible D gene is TRBD1 (5 bases). Germline lookup yields CDR1 DFQATT and CDR2 SNEGSKA (reference sequence). The V and J ends lost 1 base and 0 bases respectively, with 15 bases between them. This CDR3 has 16 amino acids. CDR3 sequence reads: CSARGPRGNANYGYTF. The DNA of the CDR3 is TGCAGTGCTAGAGGCCCACGGGGGAACGCTAACTATGGCTACACCTTC.

The chain has TRBV12-3 or TRBV12-4 and TRBJ2-5, with D perhaps matching TRBD1 or TRBD2 (7 bases each). This CDR3 is built from 16 residues. V lost 9 bases, J lost 5 bases, and 25 bases lay in between. CDR3 sequence reads: CASAEDQGGSRETQYF. The CDR3 nucleotides are TGTGCCAGTGCGGAAGATCAGGGGGGGTCGCGGGAGACCCAGTACTTC.

V is TRBV15 and J is TRBJ1-6; D not resolved. Germline CDR1 reads LNHNV; CDR2 reads YYDKDF (reference sequence). This CDR3 region has 14 residues. The V end was cut by 6 bases, the J end by 9 bases, with 15 bases between. Written as DNA, the CDR3 is TGTGCCACCAGAAAGGAATCATCCGTTTCACCCCTCCACTTT. Protein sequence: CATRKESSVSPLHF.

This chain connects TRBV29-1 to TRBJ2-5, with D unresolved. Germline CDR1 and CDR2: SQVTM and ANQGSEA. The CDR3 spans 13 residues. Trimming cost V 4 bases and J 11 bases, with 20 bases left between them. CDR3 region: CSVGGSLYNEQYF. In nucleotides, the CDR3 is TGCAGCGTTGGAGGCAGTCTCTACAATGAGCAGTACTTC.

Of note for this clonotype: The CDR3 carries no conserved terminal phenylalanine or tryptophan, so it likely arises from a read error. The chain is built from TRBV6-1 and TRBJ1-2, with 8 bases fitting TRBD1. This CDR3 is 14 amino acids long. CDR1 MNHNS and CDR2 SASEGT come from the germline V gene. Trimming at V came to 1 base and at J to 5 bases, leaving 3 bases not matched to a gene. The CDR3 DNA sequence: TGTGCCAGCAGTGAAGTCGGGACAGGTTATGGCTACACCTTA. The encoded protein is CASSEVGTGYGYTL.

This clonotype has just a few counts. The rearrangement joins TRBV12-3 or TRBV12-4 to TRBJ1-2, with D perhaps TRBD1 (6 bases). V lost 6 bases, J lost 8 bases, and 10 bases lay in between. The CDR3 has 11 amino acids. The CDR3 DNA is TGTGCCAGCAGCTACAGGGAAGGCTACACCTTC. This translates into CASSYREGYTF.

This clonotype has a handful of counts. V is TRBV18 and J is TRBJ2-4, with D perhaps matching TRBD1 (6 bases). The end of the DNA is better explained by TRBJ2-7, so the J call may be wrong. The CDR3 is made up of 13 amino acids. Germline V CDR1 and CDR2: KGHSH, LQKENI. The CDR3 DNA reads TGTGCCAGCTCAGCCGGACAGAACTACGAGCAGTACTTC. It translates to CASSAGQNYEQYF.

The CDR3: CASSPDSNRGYTDTQYF. The CDR3 DNA sequence: TGTGCCAGCAGCCCCGATAGTAACAGGGGATACACAGATACGCAGTATTTT. This sequence joins TRBV3-1 and TRBJ2-3; 7 positions match TRBD1. The V segment lost 4 bases and the J segment 2 bases; nucleotides outside the gene matches: 12. The germline V gene has CDR1 LGHDT and CDR2 YNNKEL (reference sequence). The CDR3 consists of 17 residues.

This clonotype was observed a few times. This rearrangement joins TRBV3-1 to TRBJ2-7; D remains ambiguous. Germline values: CDR1 LGHDT, CDR2 YNNKEL (reference sequence). The CDR3 extends over 14 amino acids. Trimming removed 0 bases from V and 4 bases from J, with 10 bases in between. CDR3 sequence: CASSQDRLLYEQYF. The CDR3 bases are TGTGCCAGCAGCCAAGATCGTCTTCTTTACGAGCAGTACTTC.